This TCR beta chain was retrieved from a study of T cells in Graves' hyperthyroidism and ophthalmopathy. The CDR3 is made up of 15 amino acids. CDR1 and CDR2 (germline): GTSNPN, SVGIG (reference sequence). The ends were cut back, 1 base at V and 5 bases at J, with 14 bases in the middle. Exclusion of a patient resulted from uncontrolled infection, other autoimmune disease, pregnancy or lactation. Ten or more counts support this clonotype. The CDR3 regions of TCR beta were amplified from RNA transcripts. First-round RT-PCR of the TCR CDR3 relied on the HTBI primer set. One entry per CDR3 protein results from TCRdb running MiXCR on the multiplex PCR reads. The data contain approximately 590,000 distinct CDR3 sequences, 15% to 19% of them singletons.

The receptor was isolated from a woman in her 30s with Graves' hyperthyroidism. Sequencing was performed on blood. The chain couples TRBV30 to TRBJ2-2; D may correspond to TRBD1 or TRBD2 (5 bases each). This CDR3 is CAWSGEMWGTGELFF. The CDR3 nucleotides are TGTGCCTGGAGTGGTGAGATGTGGGGGACCGGGGAGCTGTTTTTT.